A single sample gave rise to the 20 T cell receptor beta chains below, sequenced in a study of blood T cell repertoires in COVID-19. The method was immunoSEQ multiplex PCR; TCRdb's version includes in-frame clones alone and lacks a portion of them. The sample includes 150,000 to 200,000 clones, around four fifths of them seen just once. The specimen was peripheral blood. The receptors shown here come from a woman in her 70s with COVID-19, enrolled during active disease.

This clone was counted once. The chain couples TRBV10-3 to TRBJ1-1; D is undetermined. The V gene lost 5 bases and the J gene lost 7 bases, with 8 bases spanning the gap. Germline CDR1 reads ENHRY; CDR2 reads SYGVKD. This CDR3 region has 11 residues. CDR3 in amino acids: CAISSGYEAFF. The CDR3 coding sequence is TGTGCCATCAGTTCCGGGTATGAAGCTTTCTTT.

The V and J genes are TRBV18 and TRBJ1-1, with no clear D. Germline V gene sequence: CDR1 KGHSH, CDR2 LQKENI. The CDR3 is 14 residues long. Deletions cut 6 bases from V and 3 bases from J, with 14 bases between. This chain's CDR3 is CASSLKLEYTEAFF. DNA for the CDR3: TGTGCCAGCTCGCTAAAACTCGAGTACACTGAAGCTTTCTTT.

This clone was detected ten times or more. This chain uses TRBV30 with TRBJ2-5; 10 nucleotides match TRBD2. Germline CDR1 GTSNPN, CDR2 SVGIG (reference sequence). V gave up 3 bases and J gave up 5 bases; unmatched junction bases: 6. The CDR3 loop spans 14 amino acids. The chain's CDR3 is CAWRRAGGGETQYF. The CDR3 DNA reads as TGTGCCTGGAGGAGAGCGGGAGGGGGGGAGACCCAGTACTTC.

The V and J genes are TRBV24-1 and TRBJ2-2; weak D call: TRBD2 (6 bases). V lost 9 bases to trimming and J lost 0 bases, with 13 bases between them. Germline V gene sequence: CDR1 KGHDR, CDR2 SFDVKD. The CDR3 is made up of 15 amino acids. CDR3 coding DNA: TGTGCCACCTCCCAGAGCGGGTCGAACACCGGGGAGCTGTTTTTT. Protein sequence: CATSQSGSNTGELFF.

The CDR3 region is CASSPNPPGLIYNEQFF. DNA for the CDR3: TGTGCCAGCAGTCCAAATCCTCCGGGACTGATATACAATGAGCAGTTCTTC. The V gene is TRBV7-2, the J gene TRBJ2-1; D possibly corresponds to TRBD2 (6 bases). Trimming removed 6 bases at V and 4 bases at J, with 22 bases between. This CDR3 is built from 17 residues. Germline V CDR1 and CDR2: SGHTA, FQGNSA.

This clone was seen just once. V and J are TRBV6-2 or TRBV6-3 and TRBJ1-2; perhaps TRBD1 as D (5 bases). The CDR3 runs 16 residues. Trimming took off 0 bases at V and 4 bases at J, with 15 bases between the two ends. Germline V gene data show CDR1 as MNHEY and CDR2 as SVGEGT. CDR3 in amino acids: CASSYSRWGVSYGYTF. The CDR3 DNA reads as TGTGCCAGCAGTTACTCGAGGTGGGGCGTGAGCTATGGCTACACCTTC.

J is TRBJ2-3 and V is TRBV6-5, with D unresolved. The V and J ends lost 5 bases and 6 bases respectively, with 9 bases between them. The CDR3 runs 12 residues. CDR1 and CDR2 from the germline V gene are MNHEY and SVGAGI. The CDR3 loop is CASSPSLDTQYF. The CDR3 DNA reads as TGTGCCAGCAGTCCTTCTCTGGATACGCAGTATTTT.

This clone came up a few times. The chain joins TRBV28 to TRBJ2-7, with 14 nucleotides matching TRBD2. Germline CDR1 and CDR2: MDHEN and SYDVKM. V trimming: 5 bases; J trimming: 4 bases; junction bases outside the gene matches: 7. The CDR3 contains 16 residues. For the CDR3, the DNA is TGTGCCAGCAGTACAGGGACTAGCGGGAGTAGGTACGAGCAGTACTTC. Translating it yields CASSTGTSGSRYEQYF.

This clone has only one observation. The rearrangement joins TRBV10-2 to TRBJ1-5; TRBD1 aligns across 9 bases. This CDR3 comprises 18 residues. The germline CDR1 and CDR2 sequences are WSHSY and SAAADI. V was pared by 0 bases and J by 10 bases, with 16 bases of the junction left unmatched. The CDR3, as DNA: TGCGCCAGCAGTGAGTCATCGCGTTTCGGACAGGGGTATGTTCCCCAGCATTTT. It specifies CASSESSRFGQGYVPQHF.

The CDR3 spells CASRPGLADSSYEQYF. Here the CDR3 DNA reads TGTGCCAGCAGACCGGGACTAGCGGATTCCTCCTACGAGCAGTACTTC. The chain recombines TRBV28 with TRBJ2-7; the match to TRBD2 covers 11 bases. The CDR3 is 16 amino acids. Germline CDR1 is MDHEN and CDR2 is SYDVKM. The V and J ends lost 6 bases and 0 bases, in that order; junction bases with no gene match: 7.

The genes are TRBV15 and TRBJ1-1; D is unresolved. The CDR3 is 13 residues long. The germline V gene has CDR1 LNHNV and CDR2 YYDKDF (reference sequence). The V and J ends lost 0 bases and 2 bases respectively, with 4 bases between them. In nucleotides, the CDR3 is TGTGCCACCAGCAGAGATCAAAACACTGAAGCTTTCTTT. Its protein product is CATSRDQNTEAFF.

The rearrangement uses TRBV19 and TRBJ1-5; 10 bases match TRBD1. Trimming removed 5 bases from V and 1 base from J; junction bases left unmatched: 2. The CDR3 totals 15 residues. Germline V gives CDR1 LNHDA, CDR2 SQIVND (reference sequence). The CDR3 DNA is TGTGCCAGTAGTCCGGGACAGGGGAGCAATCAGCCCCAGCATTTT. This gives the protein CASSPGQGSNQPQHF.

The genes are TRBV6-5 and TRBJ2-1, with a possible D match to TRBD2 (6 bases). Germline V CDR1 and CDR2: MNHEY, SVGAGI. The germline V and J ends were trimmed by 11 bases and 2 bases, with 13 bases remaining between them. There are 13 residues in the CDR3. As DNA, the CDR3 is TGTGCCTCTTGGGCTAGCGCCTACAATGAGCAGTTCTTC. This encodes CASWASAYNEQFF.

The V gene is TRBV7-9, the J gene TRBJ2-7; D is uncertain. From germline, CDR1 is SEHNR and CDR2 FQNEAQ (reference sequence). The CDR3 sequence is 15 residues long. V lost 0 bases to trimming and J lost 2 bases, with 11 bases between them. CDR3 amino acids: CASSLACDCTYEQYV. The DNA for the CDR3 is TGTGCCAGCAGCTTAGCTTGTGACTGCACCTACGAGCAGTACGTC.

The chain combines TRBV11-2 with TRBJ2-5, with D maybe TRBD1 (5 bases). The CDR3 runs to 14 residues. Germline CDR1 reads SGHAT; CDR2 reads FQNNGV. The V and J ends lost 1 base and 4 bases respectively, with 10 bases between them. CDR3 nucleotide sequence: TGTGCCAGCAGCTTAGGGCAGGGTAGAGAGACCCAGTACTTC. Its translation is CASSLGQGRETQYF.

The chain carries TRBV30 and TRBJ1-1; D possibly corresponds to TRBD1 (6 bases). V was clipped by 2 bases and J by 9 bases, with 13 bases between them. The germline V gene encodes CDR1 GTSNPN and CDR2 SVGIG (reference sequence). The CDR3 has 12 amino acids. CDR3 sequence reads: CAWSITGIQAFF. The CDR3 bases are TGTGCCTGGAGTATCACAGGGATTCAAGCTTTCTTT.

CDR3 bases: TGTGCCAGCTCACCACTAGCCATGACGGCTCTGAACACTGAAGCTTTCTTT. Its translation is CASSPLAMTALNTEAFF. The V and J genes are TRBV18 and TRBJ1-1; D unresolved. There are 17 residues in the CDR3. Germline assignment: CDR1 KGHSH and CDR2 LQKENI. V was cut by 1 base and J by 0 bases, with 15 bases left in between.

The V gene is TRBV3-1 (or the pseudogene TRBV3-2), the J gene TRBJ2-1; the match to TRBD2 covers 8 bases. With V trimmed by 0 bases and J by 9 bases, 7 bases remained unmatched. Germline lookup yields CDR1 LGHDT and CDR2 YNNKEL (reference sequence). The CDR3 has 15 amino acids. CDR3 amino acids: CASSQDTTGGSEQFF. CDR3 nucleotide sequence: TGTGCCAGCAGCCAAGATACGACGGGAGGGAGTGAGCAGTTCTTC.

This sequence joins TRBV5-4 and TRBJ1-1; D gene unclear. The CDR3 loop spans 16 amino acids. Per germline, CDR1 SGHNT and CDR2 YYREEE (reference sequence). The V end lost 1 base, the J end lost 1 base, and 14 bases lay between the germline ends. The CDR3 sequence is CASSLSTSGKNTEAFF. DNA of the CDR3: TGTGCCAGCAGCTTGTCGACCAGCGGAAAGAACACTGAAGCTTTCTTT.

This chain connects TRBV27 to TRBJ2-7; TRBD1 matches 9 bases. Germline-derived CDR1 and CDR2 are MNHEY and SMNVEV (reference sequence). This CDR3 is 16 amino acids long. J gave up 1 base and V 3 bases, and 7 bases lay outside the gene matches. CDR3 nucleotide sequence: TGTGCCAGCAGTTTTTGGGGACAGGGAAAATCCTACGAGCAGTACGTC. Encoded protein: CASSFWGQGKSYEQYV.